This is a list of T cell receptor beta chains from one sample in a study of cytotoxic CD8 clonotypes in ibrutinib-treated CLL. Produced via immunoSEQ multiplex PCR; TCRdb's table is partial and in-frame only. There are 150,000 to 250,000 clones in the sample; around 72% occur only once, and 13% lies in the top ten. Here the sequenced sample was PBMCs, taken after 24 months of ibrutinib treatment. The receptors come from a human donor with chronic lymphocytic leukemia. CDR3s include the opening cysteine and the closing phenylalanine or tryptophan. Fields, in order: clone size, J gene, D gene, V gene, CDR3 DNA, CDR3 protein. A D gene is named only where the DNA matches it firmly. The listing skips clone size in some rows; elsewhere it reads once, few, many or a size class.

NA	TRBJ1-5	NA	TRBV6-6	TGTGCCAGCAGTTCCCGGGACCCCCGCAATCAGCCCCAGCATTTT	CASSSRDPRNQPQHF
NA	TRBJ1-1	NA	TRBV6-5	TGTGCCAGCAGCCTTGGACACCGCAACACTGAAGCTTTCTTT	CASSLGHRNTEAFF
NA	TRBJ2-1	NA	TRBV1	TGCACCAGCAGCCCCCAGGTCCGCCCGGGACAGGGGGCTTTTGAGCAGTTCTTC	CTSSPQVRPGQGAFEQFF
NA	TRBJ2-7	NA	TRBV30	TGTGCCTGGAGTGGAACTCGACTTGGCGAGCAGTACTTC	CAWSGTRLGEQYF
NA	TRBJ2-7	NA	TRBV1	TGCACCAGCAGCCACTACGAGCAGTACTTC	CTSSHYEQYF
NA	TRBJ2-1	TRBD1	TRBV2	TGTGCCATAGGGGGCGACCCCTTACTTAAATCCTACAATGAGCAGTTCTTC	CAIGGDPLLKSYNEQFF
NA	TRBJ2-3	NA	TRBV5-4	TGTGCCAGCAGCTTGGTAGGCGGTGGGGTCACAGATACGCAGTATTTT	CASSLVGGGVTDTQYF
few	TRBJ1-2	NA	TRBV19	TGTGCCAGTAGTTATTCGCGGAATGGCTACACCTTC	CASSYSRNGYTF
NA	TRBJ2-1	TRBD2	TRBV5-4	TGTGCCAGCAGCCCCTCAGCGGGAGGGCCTCCAAATGAGCAGTTCTTC	CASSPSAGGPPNEQFF
NA	TRBJ1-2	NA	TRBV6-1	TGTGCCAGCAGTGAAGAACCCTCTACCTATGGCTACACCTTC	CASSEEPSTYGYTF
few	TRBJ2-7	NA	TRBV18	TGTGCCAGCTCCCAGTCCTACGAGCAGTACTTC	CASSQSYEQYF
few	TRBJ1-1	NA	TRBV10-1	TGCGCCAGCGGGCGGTTGAACACTGAAGCTTTCTTT	CASGRLNTEAFF
NA	TRBJ2-7	TRBD2	TRBV19	TGTGCCAGTAGTATAGAGCTCACTAGCGGAGAGCAGTACTTC	CASSIELTSGEQYF
NA	TRBJ2-1	NA	TRBV19	TGTGCCAGTAGTGCCACAACAACAGGAATTGAGCAGTTCTTC	CASSATTTGIEQFF
few	TRBJ2-2	TRBD2	TRBV10-3	TGTGCCACCAAGCGGGAGACAAACACCGGGGAGCTGTTTTTT	CATKRETNTGELFF
NA	TRBJ2-1	TRBD2	TRBV4-1	TGCGCCAGCAGCCAAAGATCGAAGGCTAGCGGGGCCTACAATGAGCAGTTCTTC	CASSQRSKASGAYNEQFF
NA	TRBJ2-2	NA	TRBV6-6	TGTGCCAGCAGCCCCTCCGGGGCCGGGGAGCTGTTTTTT	CASSPSGAGELFF
NA	TRBJ2-6	TRBD2	TRBV9	TGTGCCAGCAGCGTTAAACTAGCGGGAGCTGATGGGGCCAACGTCCTGACTTTC	CASSVKLAGADGANVLTF
NA	TRBJ1-5	NA	TRBV27	TGTGCCAGCAGTCCCTCATATAGCAATCAGCCCCAGCATTTT	CASSPSYSNQPQHF
NA	TRBJ1-2	NA	TRBV4-2	TGTGCCAGCAGCCAAGGGGGAGGGTACAGTGGCTACACCTTC	CASSQGGGYSGYTF
NA	TRBJ2-2	NA	TRBV5-1	TGCGCCAGCAGCTTGGCCTTTCAGAGGATCACCGGGGAGCTGTTTTTT	CASSLAFQRITGELFF
few	TRBJ1-4	TRBD1	TRBV2	TGTGCCAGCAGTGGGACAGGTAGAGGAGAAAAACTGTTTTTT	CASSGTGRGEKLFF
NA	TRBJ1-2	NA	TRBV6-5	TGTGCCAGCAGTTACCCTATTTCGAGCGGCTTCTATGGCTACACCTTC	CASSYPISSGFYGYTF
once	TRBJ1-2	TRBD1	TRBV28	TGTGCCAGCAGTTTACAGGGGGCAACTAACTATGGCTACACCTTC	CASSLQGATNYGYTF
NA	TRBJ2-7	TRBD2	TRBV9	TGTGCCAGCAGCGTAGCCACTAGCGGGAGGGGGTCCTACGAGCAGTACTTC	CASSVATSGRGSYEQYF
NA	TRBJ2-3	TRBD1	TRBV29-1	TGCAGCGTGGGGGACAGGTACCTGGATACGCAGTATTTT	CSVGDRYLDTQYF
NA	TRBJ1-1	TRBD1	TRBV6-5	TGTGCCAGCAGTTACCGGGACAGGAACACTGAAGCTTTCTTT	CASSYRDRNTEAFF
NA	TRBJ1-5	TRBD1	TRBV4-2	TGTGCCAGCAGCCAAGAGGGACAGGGCGGCAATCAGCCCCAGCATTTT	CASSQEGQGGNQPQHF
NA	TRBJ2-3	TRBD2	TRBV4-2	TGTGCCAGCAGCCAAGTGAGCGGGAGGGCCGGAGATACGCAGTATTTT	CASSQVSGRAGDTQYF
NA	TRBJ2-2	NA	TRBV4-2	TGTGCCAGCAGCCAAGATGAACTAGGTCACACCGGGGAGCTGTTTTTT	CASSQDELGHTGELFF
NA	TRBJ2-5	NA	TRBV19	TGTGCCAGTAGTATAGATCGGGGGCGAGAGACCCAGTACTTC	CASSIDRGRETQYF
NA	TRBJ1-5	NA	TRBV6-5	TGTGCCAGCAGAAGGGGGGGTGGTAGTCAGCCCCAGCATTTT	CASRRGGGSQPQHF
NA	TRBJ2-7	TRBD2	TRBV7-2	TGTGCCAGCAGCCCTGCCGGGACTAGCTCCTACGAGCAGTACTTC	CASSPAGTSSYEQYF